The rows below give T cell receptor beta chains drawn from one sample of a study of glioma-infiltrating T cells. TCRdb re-called the multiplex PCR reads with MiXCR, one entry per CDR3 protein. The sample carries about 93,000 distinct CDR3 sequences, around 40% recorded once. Sequencing was performed on glioma tissue, nonneoplastic brain tissue, or PBMCs (not recorded which). The origin of the receptors is a human donor with low-grade glioma or glioblastoma, undergoing nonglioma brain surgery, or in good health (not recorded which). Both conserved end residues are part of each CDR3. A D gene is named only where the DNA matches it firmly. The listing skips clone size in some rows; elsewhere it reads once, few, many or a size class.

d_gene	j_gene	v_gene	abundance	CDR3aa	CDR3nt
TRBD2	TRBJ2-5	TRBV2	many	CASTRGLAETQYF	TGTGCCAGCACTAGAGGACTAGCGGAGACCCAGTACTTC
-	TRBJ2-3	TRBV10-3	many	CAISPSQTEYRTDTQYF	TGTGCCATCAGTCCATCACAGACAGAATATCGCACAGATACGCAGTATTTT
-	TRBJ2-7	TRBV24-1	-	CATSDADSPPDEQYF	TGTGCCACCAGTGATGCGGACAGTCCCCCCGACGAGCAGTACTTC
-	TRBJ2-3	TRBV12-3/TRBV12-4	many	CASSPGVDTQYF	TGTGCCAGCAGTCCGGGCGTAGATACGCAGTATTTT
-	TRBJ2-7	TRBV25-1	many	CASRDSSYEQYF	TGTGCCAGCAGGGACAGCTCCTACGAGCAGTACTTC
-	TRBJ2-7	TRBV2	-	CASSSGRSFYEQYF	TGTGCCAGCAGTTCTGGGAGATCCTTCTACGAGCAGTACTTC
-	TRBJ2-3	TRBV4-2	many	CASSQGGSSTDTQYF	TGTGCCAGCAGCCAGGGGGGATCTAGCACAGATACGCAGTATTTT
TRBD2	TRBJ2-2	TRBV9	once	CASSPRLAGTNTGELFF	TGTGCCAGCAGCCCAAGATTAGCGGGTACGAACACCGGGGAGCTGTTTTTT
-	TRBJ2-2	TRBV7-3	many	CASSPLGPDTGELFF	TGTGCCAGCAGCCCCCTGGGACCTGACACCGGGGAGCTGTTTTTT
TRBD2	TRBJ2-3	TRBV20-1	many	CSARGNSGRADTQYF	TGCAGTGCTAGAGGGAATAGCGGGAGAGCAGATACGCAGTATTTT
-	TRBJ1-2	TRBV6-2/TRBV6-3	many	CASSYSSSSYGYTF	TGTGCCAGCAGTTACTCGTCCAGTTCTTATGGCTACACCTTC
-	TRBJ2-7	TRBV20-1	-	CSARGKGVAPYEQYF	TGCAGTGCTAGAGGTAAAGGGGTAGCCCCCTACGAGCAGTACTTC
-	TRBJ1-1	TRBV27	once	CASSQAGSEAFF	TGTGCCAGCAGTCAGGCCGGGAGTGAAGCCTTCTTT
-	TRBJ2-1	TRBV11-2	many	CASSSMGLINEQFF	TGTGCCAGCAGCTCCATGGGGCTAATCAATGAGCAGTTCTTC
-	TRBJ2-3	TRBV6-1	many	CASSETWGGDTQYF	TGTGCCAGCAGTGAAACGTGGGGCGGGGATACGCAGTATTTT
-	TRBJ2-7	TRBV7-6	many	CASSPRGKRGSVGEQYF	TGTGCCAGCAGCCCCAGGGGTAAAAGGGGTAGCGTAGGCGAGCAGTACTTC
-	TRBJ2-5	TRBV6-2/TRBV6-3	-	CAGRRVLYETQYF	TGTGCCGGCCGCAGGGTATTGTACGAGACCCAGTACTTC
TRBD1	TRBJ1-6	TRBV6-1	-	CASRMRDSDNSPLYF	TGTGCCAGCAGAATGCGGGACAGCGATAATTCACCCCTCTACTTT
-	TRBJ1-1	TRBV20-1	-	CSAGAPTSNTEAFF	TGCAGTGCTGGAGCACCGACATCTAACACTGAAGCTTTCTTT
-	TRBJ1-5	TRBV4-1	many	CASSLLFQGRVNQPQHF	TGCGCCAGCAGCCTTCTCTTCCAGGGCAGGGTCAATCAGCCCCAGCATTTT
-	TRBJ1-1	TRBV6-4	many	CASSDNRGYKAFF	TGTGCCAGCAGTGACAATCGGGGTTACAAAGCTTTCTTT
-	TRBJ2-2	TRBV2	many	CASRREQAGELFF	TGTGCCAGCAGGAGGGAGCAGGCCGGGGAGCTGTTTTTT
-	TRBJ1-2	TRBV9	many	CASSVDQGPYGYTF	TGTGCCAGCAGCGTAGATCAGGGGCCGTATGGCTACACCTTC
TRBD1	TRBJ1-5	TRBV29-1	-	CSVRDRGANYQPQHF	TGCAGCGTTAGGGACAGGGGGGCTAATTATCAGCCCCAGCATTTT
TRBD1	TRBJ2-2	TRBV7-6	many	CASRGQGGTGELFF	TGTGCCAGCAGAGGACAGGGGGGCACCGGGGAGCTGTTTTTT
TRBD2	TRBJ2-5	TRBV6-9	-	CASSYTLTSGSGETQYF	TGTGCCAGCAGTTACACCCTGACTAGCGGGAGCGGGGAGACCCAGTACTTC
-	TRBJ1-2	TRBV19	many	CASSTKVTGPGYTF	TGTGCCAGTAGTACAAAAGTTACAGGTCCCGGCTACACCTTC
-	TRBJ1-5	TRBV20-1	many	CSAIGQWAQPQHF	TGCAGTGCGATAGGGCAGTGGGCCCAGCCCCAGCATTTT
-	TRBJ1-6	TRBV4-1	-	CASSQEYGNLPLHF	TGCGCCAGCAGCCAAGAATATGGGAATTTACCCCTCCACTTT
TRBD1	TRBJ1-2	TRBV20-1	-	CGARDGAVRQGAYGYTF	TGCGGTGCTAGAGATGGCGCCGTGCGACAGGGTGCCTATGGCTACACCTTC
TRBD2	TRBJ2-1	TRBV9	-	CASSPGGEQFF	TGTGCCAGCAGCCCCGGGGGGGAGCAGTTCTTC
-	TRBJ2-1	TRBV10-2	-	CASNEDTRAYNEQFF	TGCGCCAGCAATGAGGACACTAGAGCCTACAATGAGCAGTTCTTC
-	TRBJ2-2	TRBV15	-	CATSRDQGSKSGELFF	TGTGCCACCAGCAGAGATCAGGGATCAAAGTCCGGGGAGCTGTTTTTT
-	TRBJ1-1	TRBV12-3/TRBV12-4	-	CASSFSLNTEALF	TGTGCCAGCAGTTTTTCCCTGAACACTGAAGCTTTATTT
TRBD2	TRBJ2-1	TRBV2	-	CASSEVLAGVTYNEQFF	TGTGCCAGCAGTGAAGTTCTAGCGGGAGTCACCTACAATGAGCAGTTCTTC
-	TRBJ2-1	TRBV27	-	CASSPRAGNGYNEQFF	TGTGCCAGCAGTCCACGGGCAGGGAACGGATACAATGAGCAGTTCTTC
-	TRBJ2-5	TRBV28	-	CASGLPPSGQRETQYF	TGTGCCAGCGGTCTACCCCCATCTGGACAGCGAGAGACCCAGTACTTC
-	TRBJ1-1	TRBV6-2/TRBV6-3	many	CASSPALMEAFF	TGTGCCAGCAGTCCGGCCCTTATGGAAGCTTTCTTT
TRBD2	TRBJ2-3	TRBV12-3/TRBV12-4	-	CASKLRTSGLEPDTQYF	TGTGCCAGCAAACTAAGGACTAGCGGGTTAGAGCCAGATACGCAGTATTTT
-	TRBJ2-1	TRBV7-8	many	CASSFGTSSSYNEQFF	TGTGCCAGCAGCTTTGGGACCTCAAGCTCCTACAATGAGCAGTTCTTC
-	TRBJ2-3	TRBV20-1	many	CSAAVGGRSDTQYF	TGCAGTGCCGCCGTGGGGGGCAGGTCAGATACGCAGTATTTT
-	TRBJ2-3	TRBV28	many	CASSSLDRSTDTQYF	TGTGCCAGCAGTTCCTTGGACAGAAGCACAGATACGCAGTATTTT
TRBD2	TRBJ2-7	TRBV6-2/TRBV6-3	many	CASSWEPLTSDVLPSYEQYF	TGTGCCAGCAGTTGGGAGCCTTTGACTAGCGACGTCCTACCCTCCTACGAGCAGTACTTC
-	TRBJ2-7	TRBV4-2	many	CASSQNFPGALHEQYF	TGTGCCAGCAGCCAGAACTTTCCAGGGGCACTCCACGAGCAGTACTTC